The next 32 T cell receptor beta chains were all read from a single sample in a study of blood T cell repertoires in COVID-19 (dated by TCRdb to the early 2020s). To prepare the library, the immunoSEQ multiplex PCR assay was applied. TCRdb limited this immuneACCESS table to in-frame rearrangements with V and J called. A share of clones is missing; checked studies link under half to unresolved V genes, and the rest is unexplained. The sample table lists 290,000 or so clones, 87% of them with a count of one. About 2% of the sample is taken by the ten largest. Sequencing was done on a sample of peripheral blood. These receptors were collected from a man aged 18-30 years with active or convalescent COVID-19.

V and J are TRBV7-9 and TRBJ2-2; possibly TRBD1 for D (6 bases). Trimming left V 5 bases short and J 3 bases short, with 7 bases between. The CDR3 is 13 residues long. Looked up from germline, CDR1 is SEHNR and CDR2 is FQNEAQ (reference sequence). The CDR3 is CASSRTDTGELFF. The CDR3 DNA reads TGTGCCAGCAGCCGGACAGACACCGGGGAGCTGTTTTTT.

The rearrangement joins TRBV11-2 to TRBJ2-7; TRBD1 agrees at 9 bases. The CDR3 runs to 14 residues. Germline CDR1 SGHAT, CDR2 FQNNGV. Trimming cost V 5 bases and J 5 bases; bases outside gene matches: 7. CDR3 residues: CASSKRDRDDEQYF. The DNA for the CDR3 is TGTGCCAGCAGCAAGCGGGACAGGGACGACGAGCAGTACTTC.

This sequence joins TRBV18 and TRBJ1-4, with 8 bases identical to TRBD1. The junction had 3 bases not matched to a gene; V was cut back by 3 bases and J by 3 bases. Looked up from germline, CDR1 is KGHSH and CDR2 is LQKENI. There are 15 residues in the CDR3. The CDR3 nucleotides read TGTGCCAGCTCACCCCAGGGGGCCGCTAATGAAAAACTGTTTTTT. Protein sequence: CASSPQGAANEKLFF.

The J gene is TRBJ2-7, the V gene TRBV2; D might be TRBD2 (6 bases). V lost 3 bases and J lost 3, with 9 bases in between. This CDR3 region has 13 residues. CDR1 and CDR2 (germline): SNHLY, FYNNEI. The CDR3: CASSERDDYEQYF. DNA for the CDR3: TGTGCCAGCAGTGAGCGGGACGACTACGAGCAGTACTTC.

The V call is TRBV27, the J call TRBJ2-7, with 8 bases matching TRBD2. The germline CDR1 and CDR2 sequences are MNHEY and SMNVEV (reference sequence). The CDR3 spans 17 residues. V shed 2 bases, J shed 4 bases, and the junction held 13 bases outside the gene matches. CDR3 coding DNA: TGTGCCAGCAGTTTAGTTAGCGGGGCCCTAACCTTATACGAGCAGTACTTC. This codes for CASSLVSGALTLYEQYF.

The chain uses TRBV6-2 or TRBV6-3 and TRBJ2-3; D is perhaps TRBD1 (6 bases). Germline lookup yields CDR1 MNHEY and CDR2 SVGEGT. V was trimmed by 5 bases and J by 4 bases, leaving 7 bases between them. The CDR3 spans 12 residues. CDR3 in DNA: TGTGCCAGCAGTCCAGGGGCAGATACGCAGTATTTT. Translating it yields CASSPGADTQYF.

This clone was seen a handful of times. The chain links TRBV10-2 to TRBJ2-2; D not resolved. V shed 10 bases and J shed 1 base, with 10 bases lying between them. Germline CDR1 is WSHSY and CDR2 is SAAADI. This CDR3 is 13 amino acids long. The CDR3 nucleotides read TGCGCCACGCAAACAGTGAACACCGGGGAGCTGTTTTTT. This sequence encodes CATQTVNTGELFF.

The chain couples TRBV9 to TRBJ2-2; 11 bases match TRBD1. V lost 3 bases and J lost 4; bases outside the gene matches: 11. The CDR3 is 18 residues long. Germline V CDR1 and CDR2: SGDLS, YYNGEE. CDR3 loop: CASSAPPGTGGVTGELFF. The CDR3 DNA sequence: TGTGCCAGCAGCGCCCCCCCCGGGACAGGGGGAGTCACCGGGGAGCTGTTTTTT.

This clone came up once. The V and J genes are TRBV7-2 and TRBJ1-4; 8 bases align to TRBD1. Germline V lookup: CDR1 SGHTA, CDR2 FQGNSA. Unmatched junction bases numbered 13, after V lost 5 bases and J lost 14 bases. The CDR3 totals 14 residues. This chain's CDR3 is CASSGDRRPYRLFF. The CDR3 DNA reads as TGTGCCAGCAGCGGGGACAGGCGTCCGTATCGGCTGTTTTTT.

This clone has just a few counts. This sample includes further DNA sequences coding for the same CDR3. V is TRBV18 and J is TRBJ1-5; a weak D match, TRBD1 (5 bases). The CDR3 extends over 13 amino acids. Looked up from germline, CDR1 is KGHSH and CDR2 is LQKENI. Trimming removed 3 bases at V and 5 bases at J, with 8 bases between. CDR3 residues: CASSPDRDQPQHF. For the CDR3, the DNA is TGTGCCAGCTCACCCGACAGAGATCAGCCCCAGCATTTT. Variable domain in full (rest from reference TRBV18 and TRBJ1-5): NAGVMQNPRHLVRRRGQEARLRCSPMKGHSHVYWYRQLPEEGLKFMVYLQKENIIDESGMPKERFSAEFPKEGPSILRIQQVVRGDSAAYFCASSPDRDQPQHFGDGTRLSIL.

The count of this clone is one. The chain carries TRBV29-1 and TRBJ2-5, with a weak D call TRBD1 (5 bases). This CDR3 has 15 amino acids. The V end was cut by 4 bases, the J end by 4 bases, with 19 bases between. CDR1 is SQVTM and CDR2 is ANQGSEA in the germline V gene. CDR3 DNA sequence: TGCAGCGTTGGGGCCTTGTTGCGTAGGGGAGAGACCCAGTACTTC. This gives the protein CSVGALLRRGETQYF.

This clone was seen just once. The CDR3 here is CSASQGGEQFF. The CDR3 coding sequence is TGCAGTGCTAGTCAGGGCGGTGAGCAGTTCTTC. The chain links TRBV20-1 to TRBJ2-1; D may be TRBD1 (5 bases). The V end was cut by 3 bases, the J end by 9 bases, with 9 bases between. Germline-derived CDR1 and CDR2 are DFQATT and SNEGSKA (reference sequence). The CDR3 is 11 residues long.

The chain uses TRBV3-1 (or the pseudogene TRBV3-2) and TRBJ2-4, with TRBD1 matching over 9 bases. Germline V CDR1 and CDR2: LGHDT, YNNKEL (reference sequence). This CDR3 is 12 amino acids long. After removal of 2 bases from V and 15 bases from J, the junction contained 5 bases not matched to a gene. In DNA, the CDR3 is TGTGCCAGCAGCCAACAGACAGGGGGTGTGTACTTC. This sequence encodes CASSQQTGGVYF.

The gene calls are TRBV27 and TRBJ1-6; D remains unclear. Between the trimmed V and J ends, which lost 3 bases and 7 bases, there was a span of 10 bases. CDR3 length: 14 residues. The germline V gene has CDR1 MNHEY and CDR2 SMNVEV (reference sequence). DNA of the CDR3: TGTGCCAGCAGTTTGGTGGTTCGGAATTCACCCCTCCACTTT. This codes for CASSLVVRNSPLHF.

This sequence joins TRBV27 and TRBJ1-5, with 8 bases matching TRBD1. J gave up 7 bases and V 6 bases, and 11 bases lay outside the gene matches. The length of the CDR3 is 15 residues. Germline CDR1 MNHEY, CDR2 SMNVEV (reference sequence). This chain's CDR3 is CASRKTGGLLQPQHF. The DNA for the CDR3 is TGTGCCAGCAGAAAAACAGGGGGACTTCTCCAGCCCCAGCATTTT.

CDR3 amino acids: CASSLLAGGEETQYF. For the CDR3, the DNA is TGTGCCAGCAGCCTACTAGCGGGAGGAGAAGAGACCCAGTACTTC. V and J are TRBV5-4 and TRBJ2-5; 12 nucleotides agree with TRBD2. Germline CDR1 and CDR2: SGHNT and YYREEE (reference sequence). The J segment lost 3 bases and the V segment lost 4 bases, leaving 4 bases of the junction unmatched. The CDR3 contains 15 residues.

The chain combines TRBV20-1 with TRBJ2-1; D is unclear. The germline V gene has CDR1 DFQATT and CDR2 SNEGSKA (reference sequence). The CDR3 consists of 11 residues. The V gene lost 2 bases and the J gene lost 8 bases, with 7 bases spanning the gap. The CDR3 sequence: CSARSVDEQFF. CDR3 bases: TGCAGTGCTAGATCAGTCGATGAGCAGTTCTTC.

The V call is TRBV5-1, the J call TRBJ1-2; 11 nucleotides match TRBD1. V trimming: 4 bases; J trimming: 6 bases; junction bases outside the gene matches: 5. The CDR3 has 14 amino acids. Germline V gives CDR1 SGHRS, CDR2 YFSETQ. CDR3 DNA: TGCGCCAGCAGCCACGGACAGGGGGCGGATGGCTACACCTTC. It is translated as CASSHGQGADGYTF.

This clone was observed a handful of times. The CDR3 sequence is CASRRQGNSYNSPLHF. The CDR3, as DNA: TGCGCCAGCAGGCGACAGGGGAATTCCTATAATTCACCCCTCCACTTT. This chain links TRBV5-1 with TRBJ1-6, with 8 bases lining up with TRBD1. The CDR3 covers 16 residues. Germline V gene data show CDR1 as SGHRS and CDR2 as YFSETQ. V shed 5 bases and J 1 base; nucleotides not matched to a gene: 5.

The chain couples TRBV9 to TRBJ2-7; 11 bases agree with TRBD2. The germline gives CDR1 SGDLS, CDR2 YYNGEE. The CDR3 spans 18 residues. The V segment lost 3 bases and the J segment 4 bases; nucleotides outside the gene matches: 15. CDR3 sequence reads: CASSAGGTSGALLYEQYF. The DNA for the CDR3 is TGTGCCAGCAGCGCGGGGGGGACTAGCGGAGCCCTTCTGTACGAGCAGTACTTC. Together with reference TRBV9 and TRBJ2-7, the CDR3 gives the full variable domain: DSGVTQTPKHLITATGQRVTLRCSPRSGDLSVYWYQQSLDQGLQFLIQYYNGEERAKGNILERFSAQQFPDLHSELNLSSLELGDSALYFCASSAGGTSGALLYEQYFGPGTRLTVT.

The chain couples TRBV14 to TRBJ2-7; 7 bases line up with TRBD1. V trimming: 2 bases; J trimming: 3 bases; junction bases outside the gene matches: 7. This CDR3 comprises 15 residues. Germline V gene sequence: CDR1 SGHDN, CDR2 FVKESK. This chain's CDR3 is CASSQRDSSYYEQYF. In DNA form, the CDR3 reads TGTGCCAGCAGCCAAAGGGACAGTTCGTACTACGAGCAGTACTTC.

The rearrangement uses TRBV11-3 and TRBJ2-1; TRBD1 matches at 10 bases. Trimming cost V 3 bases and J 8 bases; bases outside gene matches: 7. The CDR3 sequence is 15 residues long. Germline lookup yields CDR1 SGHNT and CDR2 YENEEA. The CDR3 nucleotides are TGTGCCAGCAGCTTCCCGGGACAGGGGTTCGATGAGCAGTTCTTC. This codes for CASSFPGQGFDEQFF.

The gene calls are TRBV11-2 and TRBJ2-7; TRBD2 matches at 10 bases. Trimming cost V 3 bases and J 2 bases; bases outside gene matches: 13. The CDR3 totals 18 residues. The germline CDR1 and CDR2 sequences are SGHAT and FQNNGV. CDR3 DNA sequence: TGTGCCAGCAGCTTTATGCTAGCGGGGGCCCCCAGGCCCTACGAGCAGTACTTC. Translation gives CASSFMLAGAPRPYEQYF.

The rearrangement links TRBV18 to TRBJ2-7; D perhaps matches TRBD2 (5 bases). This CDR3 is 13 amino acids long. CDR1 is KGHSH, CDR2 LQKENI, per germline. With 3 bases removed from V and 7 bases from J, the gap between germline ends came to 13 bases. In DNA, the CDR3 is TGTGCCAGCTCACCTGCTTCTTCGGGGGAGCAGTACTTC. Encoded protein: CASSPASSGEQYF.

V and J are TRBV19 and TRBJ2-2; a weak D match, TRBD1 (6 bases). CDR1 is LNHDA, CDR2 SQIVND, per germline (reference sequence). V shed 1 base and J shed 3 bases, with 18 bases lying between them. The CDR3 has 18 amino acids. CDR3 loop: CASSIAPIGDTDTGELFF. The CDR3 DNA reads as TGTGCCAGTAGTATAGCCCCTATAGGGGACACCGACACCGGGGAGCTGTTTTTT.

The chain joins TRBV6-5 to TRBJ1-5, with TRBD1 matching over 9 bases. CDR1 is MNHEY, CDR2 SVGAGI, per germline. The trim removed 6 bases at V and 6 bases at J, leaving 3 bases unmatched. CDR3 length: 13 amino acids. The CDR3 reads CASRGQGTQPQHF. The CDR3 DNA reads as TGTGCCAGCAGAGGACAGGGGACTCAGCCCCAGCATTTT.

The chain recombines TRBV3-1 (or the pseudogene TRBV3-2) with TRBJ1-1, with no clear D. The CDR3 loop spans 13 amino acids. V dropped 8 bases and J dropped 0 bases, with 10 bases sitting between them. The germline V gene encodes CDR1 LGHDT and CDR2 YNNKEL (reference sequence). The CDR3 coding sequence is TGTGCCAGCTCGAGGGCGTTGAACACTGAAGCTTTCTTT. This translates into CASSRALNTEAFF.

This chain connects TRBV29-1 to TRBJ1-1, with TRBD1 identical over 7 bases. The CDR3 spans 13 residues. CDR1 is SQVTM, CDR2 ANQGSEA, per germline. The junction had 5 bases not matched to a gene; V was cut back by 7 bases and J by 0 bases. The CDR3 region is CSDLTGVNTEAFF. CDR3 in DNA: TGCAGCGACCTTACAGGGGTGAACACTGAAGCTTTCTTT.

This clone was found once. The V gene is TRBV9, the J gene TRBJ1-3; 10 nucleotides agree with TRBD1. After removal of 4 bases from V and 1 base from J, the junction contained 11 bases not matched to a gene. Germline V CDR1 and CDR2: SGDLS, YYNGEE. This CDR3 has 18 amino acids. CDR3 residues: CASSSRDRGVLSGNTIYF. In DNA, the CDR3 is TGTGCCAGCAGCTCGCGGGACAGGGGCGTCTTATCTGGAAACACCATATATTTT.

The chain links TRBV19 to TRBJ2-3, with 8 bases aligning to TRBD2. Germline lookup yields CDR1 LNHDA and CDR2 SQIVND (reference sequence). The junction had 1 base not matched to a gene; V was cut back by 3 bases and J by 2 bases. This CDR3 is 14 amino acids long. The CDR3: CASSMTSVTDTQYF. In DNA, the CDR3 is TGTGCCAGTAGTATGACTAGCGTCACAGATACGCAGTATTTT.

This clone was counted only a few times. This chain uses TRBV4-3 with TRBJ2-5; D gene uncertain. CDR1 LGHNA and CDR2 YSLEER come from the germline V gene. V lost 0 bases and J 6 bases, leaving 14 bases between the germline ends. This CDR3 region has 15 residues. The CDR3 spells CASSQEASLSKTQYF. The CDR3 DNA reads TGCGCCAGCAGCCAAGAGGCTAGTTTGTCGAAGACCCAGTACTTC.

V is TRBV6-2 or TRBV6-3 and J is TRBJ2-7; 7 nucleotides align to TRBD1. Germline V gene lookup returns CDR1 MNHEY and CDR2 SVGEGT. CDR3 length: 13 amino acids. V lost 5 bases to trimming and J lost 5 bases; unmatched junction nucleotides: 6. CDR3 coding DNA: TGTGCCAGCAGTCTGACAGGGTTCCACGAGCAGTACTTC. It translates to CASSLTGFHEQYF.